Below are 21 T cell receptor beta chains sequenced from a single sample in a study of identical twins. TCRdb processed the 5' RACE reads anew with MiXCR; each CDR3 protein has one entry. The data contain 550,000 to 700,000 distinct CDR3 sequences, just under 10% of them singletons. The same sample was also used in a study of yellow fever vaccine responses in identical twins.

The sequenced sample consisted of PBMCs. These receptors came from a young woman in good health.

This clonotype occurred a few times. The chain joins TRBV6-1 to TRBJ2-7, with 7 bases aligning to TRBD2. CDR1 is MNHNS, CDR2 SASEGT, per germline. J was trimmed by 3 bases and V by 6 bases; bases with no gene match: 8. The CDR3 runs to 14 residues. The CDR3 is CASRQGLGGYEQYF. Here the CDR3 DNA reads TGTGCCAGCAGACAAGGACTAGGAGGCTACGAGCAGTACTTC.

In this sample, this clonotype turned up many times. The V gene is TRBV20-1, the J gene TRBJ2-1, with 7 nucleotides matching TRBD2. The CDR3 loop spans 15 amino acids. Germline CDR1 is DFQATT and CDR2 is SNEGSKA (reference sequence). V lost 3 bases and J lost 6; bases outside the gene matches: 11. The DNA of the CDR3 is TGCAGTGCTAGTGAAGTCCGGGAGGTCATCAATGAGCAGTTCTTC. It specifies CSASEVREVINEQFF.

The V and J genes are TRBV7-9 and TRBJ2-7, with 13 nucleotides matching TRBD2. The CDR3 is 15 amino acids. CDR1 is SEHNR and CDR2 is FQNEAQ in the germline V gene (reference sequence). After removal of 5 bases from V and 2 bases from J, the junction contained 3 bases not matched to a gene. The CDR3 here is CASSDGTSGTYEQYF. CDR3 in DNA: TGTGCCAGCAGCGATGGGACTAGCGGGACCTACGAGCAGTACTTC.

This clonotype occurred a few times. The chain's CDR3 is CASSGDIYTDTQYF. The CDR3 DNA reads as TGTGCCAGCAGCGGGGACATTTACACAGATACGCAGTATTTT. The chain has TRBV7-9 and TRBJ2-3, with D tentatively TRBD1 (6 bases). Trimming left V 5 bases short and J 2 bases short, with 11 bases between. CDR1 is SEHNR, CDR2 FQNEAQ, per germline (reference sequence). There are 14 residues in the CDR3.

The table lists this clonotype with many counts. The chain couples TRBV24-1 to TRBJ2-2; 8 bases are a match to TRBD1. V lost 4 bases to trimming and J lost 1 base; unmatched junction nucleotides: 7. CDR1 KGHDR and CDR2 SFDVKD come from the germline V gene. The CDR3 consists of 17 residues. CDR3 sequence: CATSEPGQGGNTGELFF. CDR3 in DNA: TGTGCCACCAGTGAACCCGGACAGGGAGGGAACACCGGGGAGCTGTTTTTT.

This clonotype was observed a few times. A read error may produce the germline difference seen at one junction end. CDR3 nucleotide sequence: TGCAGTGCTCGAGACCCCAGCGGCGGCAGCAATCAGCCCCAGCATTTT. Its protein product is CSARDPSGGSNQPQHF. V is TRBV20-1 and J is TRBJ1-5; D not certain. The CDR3 runs 16 residues. Germline V gene data show CDR1 as DFQATT and CDR2 as SNEGSKA (reference sequence).

Comment on this clonotype: A much larger clone differs from this one at a single base, so this may be a read error. This chain connects TRBV29-1 to TRBJ2-7; a possible D gene is TRBD1 (6 bases). This CDR3 has 12 amino acids. Germline-derived CDR1 and CDR2 are SQVTM and ANQGSEA. The CDR3 nucleotides read TGCAGCGTTGATACAGGGACCTACGACCAGTACTTC. Protein product: CSVDTGTYDQYF.

This clonotype was observed many times. V is TRBV7-2 and J is TRBJ1-1; tentative D call: TRBD1 (5 bases). This CDR3 spans 17 amino acids. Trimming took off 4 bases at V and 5 bases at J, with 23 bases between the two ends. Germline assignment: CDR1 SGHTA and CDR2 FQGNSA. This CDR3 is CASSSTNLGAPGTEAFF. The CDR3 DNA reads TGTGCCAGCAGCTCTACGAACCTAGGGGCTCCGGGGACTGAAGCTTTCTTT.

The V and J genes are TRBV5-1 and TRBJ2-5, with TRBD2 matching over 10 bases. V dropped 4 bases and J dropped 3; count of bases not matched to a gene: 6. The germline CDR1 and CDR2 sequences are SGHRS and YFSETQ. The CDR3 extends over 15 amino acids. CDR3 bases: TGCGCCAGCAGCACTGGACTAGCGGCCGAAGAGACCCAGTACTTC. Amino acids: CASSTGLAAEETQYF.

The chain links TRBV5-1 to TRBJ2-1; 8 bases are shared with TRBD1. Trimming removed 4 bases from V and 4 bases from J; junction bases left unmatched: 10. CDR3 length: 16 residues. Germline V lookup: CDR1 SGHRS, CDR2 YFSETQ. Here the CDR3 DNA reads TGCGCCAGCAGCACCGGGACAGGCGTAGGATACAATGAGCAGTTCTTC. This encodes CASSTGTGVGYNEQFF.

This clonotype occurred many times. The V call is TRBV12-3 or TRBV12-4, the J call TRBJ1-1; D may be TRBD1 (6 bases). The CDR3 spans 13 residues. V lost 6 bases to trimming and J lost 6 bases, with 14 bases between them. CDR3 nucleotides: TGTGCCAGCAGCTCGATACAGGGTTCTGAAGCTTTCTTT. Translating gives CASSSIQGSEAFF.

This clonotype was observed at least ten times. The gene calls are TRBV11-2 and TRBJ2-1; possible D gene TRBD2, 5 bases. The germline V and J ends were trimmed by 1 base and 0 bases, with 16 bases remaining between them. CDR3 length: 18 amino acids. From germline, CDR1 is SGHAT and CDR2 FQNNGV. CDR3 bases: TGTGCCAGCAGCTTAGTTTTTGGGAGTTTAAGCTCCTACAATGAGCAGTTCTTC. This sequence encodes CASSLVFGSLSSYNEQFF. Together with reference TRBV11-2 and TRBJ2-1, the CDR3 gives the full variable domain: EAGVAQSPRYKIIEKRQSVAFWCNPISGHATLYWYQQILGQGPKLLIQFQNNGVVDDSQLPKDRFSAERLKGVDSTLKIQPAKLEDSAVYLCASSLVFGSLSSYNEQFFGPGTRLTVL.

This clonotype was seen ten or more times. The chain is built from TRBV4-2 and TRBJ2-3; 7 bases line up with TRBD2. Germline lookup yields CDR1 LGHNA and CDR2 YNFKEQ. V lost 1 base and J lost 2; bases outside the gene matches: 15. The CDR3 consists of 19 residues. The CDR3 sequence is CASSQGLKRGGSPTDTQYF. DNA for the CDR3: TGTGCCAGCAGCCAAGGGTTAAAACGCGGGGGATCTCCCACAGATACGCAGTATTTT.

This clonotype was recorded a few times. The rearrangement joins TRBV20-1 to TRBJ2-3, with 10 bases lining up with TRBD2. V was pared by 5 bases and J by 2 bases, with 10 bases of the junction left unmatched. Per germline, CDR1 DFQATT and CDR2 SNEGSKA (reference sequence). The CDR3 is made up of 16 amino acids. Written as DNA, the CDR3 is TGCAGTGCTGGGGGCCTAGCGGGAGTGTCCACAGATACGCAGTATTTT. Residues: CSAGGLAGVSTDTQYF.

The chain links TRBV4-2 to TRBJ2-3, with 8 bases fitting TRBD1. The CDR3 totals 14 residues. Germline loops: CDR1 LGHNA, CDR2 YNFKEQ. V lost 4 bases to trimming and J lost 4 bases; unmatched junction nucleotides: 4. CDR3 DNA: TGTGCCAGCAGCCGGGACAGGCAGGCAGATACGCAGTATTTT. It encodes CASSRDRQADTQYF.

The V and J genes are TRBV6-6 and TRBJ1-6; D is undetermined. CDR1 is MNHNY and CDR2 is SVGAGI in the germline V gene (reference sequence). Trimming shortened V by 1 base and J by 7 bases, and 5 bases separated the two germline ends. The CDR3 totals 13 residues. The chain's CDR3 is CASSYYGNSPLHF. CDR3 DNA: TGTGCCAGCAGTTACTACGGGAATTCACCCCTCCACTTT.

The V and J genes are TRBV23-1 and TRBJ1-5; 7 nucleotides agree with TRBD1. TRBV23-1 falls under the ORF class, with uncertain function. This CDR3 is 17 amino acids long. The J segment lost 9 bases and the V segment lost 3 bases, leaving 17 bases of the junction unmatched. CDR3: CASSHTGSGDRALPQHF. As DNA, the CDR3 is TGCGCCAGCAGTCATACCGGGTCCGGAGACAGGGCTTTGCCCCAGCATTTT.

Only a few counts were recorded for this clonotype. The chain recombines TRBV15 with TRBJ2-7, with TRBD1 as a possible D gene (6 bases). Trimming took 2 bases from V and 3 from J, leaving 8 bases between them. In germline, CDR1 is LNHNV, CDR2 YYDKDF (reference sequence). The CDR3 loop spans 13 amino acids. This CDR3 reads CATSRNRDYEQYF. The CDR3 DNA is TGTGCCACCAGCAGAAACAGGGACTACGAGCAGTACTTC.

The chain links TRBV7-9 to TRBJ1-1, with 10 bases aligning to TRBD1. Per germline, CDR1 SEHNR and CDR2 FQNEAQ (reference sequence). CDR3 size: 15 residues. Trimming removed 3 bases from V and 3 bases from J; junction bases left unmatched: 4. As DNA, the CDR3 is TGTGCCAGCAGCTTGAGGACAGGGGGGGACACTGAAGCTTTCTTT. The encoded protein is CASSLRTGGDTEAFF.

This chain uses TRBV7-2 with TRBJ2-7; 10 nucleotides match TRBD2. V shed 4 bases, J shed 2 bases, and the junction held 2 bases outside the gene matches. The CDR3 covers 14 residues. Germline assignment: CDR1 SGHTA and CDR2 FQGNSA. As DNA, the CDR3 is TGTGCCAGCAGCTACAGCGGGGGGGCCTACGAGCAGTACTTC. It codes for CASSYSGGAYEQYF.

This clonotype was detected ten times or more. V is TRBV6-2 or TRBV6-3 and J is TRBJ2-2, with TRBD1 matching over 7 bases. CDR1 and CDR2 (germline): MNHEY, SVGEGT. This CDR3 has 14 residues. V lost 6 bases, J lost 7 bases, and 8 bases stayed unmatched. CDR3 residues: CASRYATGYGELFF. CDR3 DNA sequence: TGTGCCAGCAGATATGCGACAGGGTACGGGGAGCTGTTTTTT.